Following are 4 T cell receptor beta chains from one sample sequenced in a study of blood T cells in healthy people across ages. Primed by a sample-barcoded 5' primer and a J-beta primer mix, a second PCR proceeded for 7 to 11 cycles. TCRdb itself ran the 5' RACE reads through MiXCR, one entry per CDR3 protein. The sample has fewer than 1,200,000 distinct CDR3 sequences, about 23% seen once. The sample was also linked to a second study, of T cells of mothers and their children.

Sequenced material: blood. The source of these receptors is a girl aged 2-15 years in good health.

The chain carries TRBV5-1 and TRBJ1-4; the D gene is possibly TRBD1 (6 bases). CDR1 is SGHRS and CDR2 is YFSETQ in the germline V gene. V dropped 4 bases and J dropped 8 bases, with 15 bases sitting between them. The CDR3 loop spans 14 amino acids. For the CDR3, the DNA is TGCGCCAGCAGCCCATGGGACATAAACGAAAAACTGTTTTTT. Its translation: CASSPWDINEKLFF.

This clonotype was seen only a few times. One junction end disagrees with the germline gene, perhaps due to a read error. The chain couples TRBV15 to TRBJ2-5; 9 bases match TRBD1. The J call may be incorrect, as the DNA end agrees better with TRBJ2-1. Per germline, CDR1 LNHNV and CDR2 YYDKDF (reference sequence). The CDR3 totals 16 residues. The DNA for the CDR3 is TGTGCCACAAGCACCGGGGGGACAGGGACTTACAATGAGCAGTTCTTC. It encodes CATSTGGTGTYNEQFF.

This clonotype was detected only a few times. The chain has TRBV29-1 and TRBJ2-1; the D is unclear. This CDR3 comprises 12 residues. V was trimmed by 6 bases and J by 5 bases, leaving 11 bases between them. Looked up from germline, CDR1 is SQVTM and CDR2 is ANQGSEA. The CDR3 DNA follows: TGCAGCGTATCAATTAGAAACAATGAGCAGTTCTTC. Translating it yields CSVSIRNNEQFF.

The V and J genes are TRBV5-1 and TRBJ2-6; D not certain. In germline, CDR1 is SGHRS, CDR2 YFSETQ. CDR3 length equals 17 residues. V was clipped by 0 bases and J by 2 bases, with 12 bases between them. CDR3 sequence: CASSLGELDAGANVLTF. CDR3 bases: TGCGCCAGCAGCTTGGGGGAATTGGATGCTGGGGCCAACGTCCTGACTTTC.